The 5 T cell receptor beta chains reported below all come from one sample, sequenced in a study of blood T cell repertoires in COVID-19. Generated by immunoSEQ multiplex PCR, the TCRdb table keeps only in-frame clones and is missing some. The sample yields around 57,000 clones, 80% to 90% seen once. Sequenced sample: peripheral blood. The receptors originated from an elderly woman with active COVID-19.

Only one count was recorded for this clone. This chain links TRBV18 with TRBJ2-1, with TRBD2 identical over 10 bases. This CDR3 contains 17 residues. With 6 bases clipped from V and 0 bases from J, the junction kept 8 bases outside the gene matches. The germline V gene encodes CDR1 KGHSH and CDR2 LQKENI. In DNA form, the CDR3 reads TGTGCCAGCTCGCCCCAAGAGCGGGGGGGCTCCTACAATGAGCAGTTCTTC. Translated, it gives CASSPQERGGSYNEQFF.

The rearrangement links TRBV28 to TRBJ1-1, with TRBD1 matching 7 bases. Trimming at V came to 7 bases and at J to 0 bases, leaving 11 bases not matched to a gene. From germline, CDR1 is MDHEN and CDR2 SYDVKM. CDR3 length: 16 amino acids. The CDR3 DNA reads TGTGCCAGCACCAAACGGACAGGCAACATGAACACTGAAGCTTTCTTT. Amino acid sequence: CASTKRTGNMNTEAFF.

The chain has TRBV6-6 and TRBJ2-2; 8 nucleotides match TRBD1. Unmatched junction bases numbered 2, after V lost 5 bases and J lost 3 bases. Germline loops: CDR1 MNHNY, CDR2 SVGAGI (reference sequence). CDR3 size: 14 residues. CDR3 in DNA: TGTGCCAGCAGTACGACAGGGGACACCGGGGAGCTGTTTTTT. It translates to CASSTTGDTGELFF.

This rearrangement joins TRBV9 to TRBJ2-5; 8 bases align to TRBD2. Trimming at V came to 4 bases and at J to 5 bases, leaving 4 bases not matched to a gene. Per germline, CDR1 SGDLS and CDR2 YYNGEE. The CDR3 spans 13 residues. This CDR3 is CASSRTSSETQYF. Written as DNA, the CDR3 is TGTGCCAGCAGCCGGACTAGCTCGGAGACCCAGTACTTC.

The CDR3 is CASSQGSHNTGELFF. The CDR3 DNA is TGCGCCAGCAGCCAAGGTTCACACAACACCGGGGAGCTGTTTTTT. The genes are TRBV4-3 and TRBJ2-2; unclear D gene. There are 15 residues in the CDR3. Germline loops: CDR1 LGHNA, CDR2 YSLEER. The V gene lost 1 base and the J gene lost 2 bases, with 8 bases spanning the gap.